Sequencing of this T cell receptor beta chain was carried out in a study of cytomegalovirus exposure and HLA in healthy donors. Study overall: Among the approximately 430 donors who were genotyped, about 80% fell in the genetic ancestry cluster that is associated with self-reported Caucasian donors.

The PCR made use of 60 Vbeta and 13 Jbeta primers. Only in-frame clones appear in the TCRdb table, and some are missing; sequencing was by immunoSEQ multiplex PCR. The ten top clones account for roughly 15%, within a sample of more than 60,000 clones. On this clone: Its target is not known.

Germline CDR1 reads KGHSH; CDR2 reads LQKENI. The CDR3 contains 16 residues. The V and J ends lost 0 bases and 4 bases, in that order; junction bases with no gene match: 4. Study-wide findings and caveats: Across all donors, roughly uniform sequencing depth was an assumption of the presence/absence analyses. The authors listed 164 TCR beta chains as cytomegalovirus-associated. Researchers reported that a few CMV-associated chains were confirmed in vitro as CMV antigen-specific.

The source is a boy younger than 18 in good health and CMV-seronegative. What was sequenced was PBMCs. V gene TRBV18 combines with J gene TRBJ2-7; 12 bases are shared with TRBD1. The CDR3 region has the DNA TGTGCCAGCTCACCACCGGAGGGACAGGGGGCTTACGAGCAGTACTTC. Translating it yields CASSPPEGQGAYEQYF.